This T cell receptor beta chain appears in the sequencing data of a study of blood T cell repertoires in COVID-19. As for the study in general: Nucleic acid was either cDNA or gDNA, and it came from T cells, B-cell-depleted T cells, or PBMCs.

The length of the CDR3 is 15 residues. Trimming took 5 bases from V and 0 from J, leaving 10 bases between them. CDR1 is LNHDA, CDR2 SQIVND, per germline (reference sequence). Method: immunoSEQ multiplex PCR; TCRdb's copy keeps in-frame clones and lacks some. The table lists 150,000 or so clones, about four fifths of them singletons. This sequence was found in a human donor with acute or convalescent COVID-19. The donor label of this sample is uncertain. Sequencing was performed on peripheral blood. V is TRBV19 and J is TRBJ1-4; no clear D gene. The CDR3 protein is CASSDRGSTNEKLFF. DNA for the CDR3: TGTGCCAGTAGTGACCGGGGTTCAACTAATGAAAAACTGTTTTTT.